Listed here are 19 T cell receptor beta chains from one sample, sequenced in a study of T-cell memory formation after mild COVID-19. Via MiXCR, TCRdb re-called the 5' RACE reads, giving one row per CDR3 protein. Among a few hundred thousand distinct CDR3 sequences listed, roughly 25% were seen once. Sequencing was done on a sample of PBMCs or a T cell subset sorted from them (not recorded which). The source is an adult woman who had mild COVID-19 (a few samples of this study predate the infection). Cell type and time point are not known.

The chain carries TRBV4-2 and TRBJ2-1; the D is unclear. Deletions cut 1 base from V and 8 bases from J, with 9 bases between. Germline V gives CDR1 LGHNA, CDR2 YNFKEQ. The CDR3 contains 13 residues. The CDR3 sequence: CASSQVDDYEQFF. The DNA for the CDR3 is TGTGCCAGCAGCCAAGTTGACGACTATGAGCAGTTCTTC.

The chain employs TRBV7-3 and TRBJ1-1, with D uncertain. This CDR3 is 13 amino acids long. Trimming pared 5 bases from V and 0 bases from J, leaving 7 bases between. Germline V CDR1 and CDR2: SGHTA, FQGTGA. In DNA form, the CDR3 reads TGTGCCAGCAGCGGGGAATTGAACACTGAAGCTTTCTTT. It is translated as CASSGELNTEAFF.

The sample holds many counts of this clonotype. CDR3 DNA sequence: TGTGCCATCAGTGGCCGGGACAGGGGCTACAATGAGCAGTTCTTC. Translated: CAISGRDRGYNEQFF. The chain recombines TRBV10-3 with TRBJ2-1; 10 bases match TRBD1. The CDR3 runs 15 residues. V shed 4 bases, J shed 3 bases, and the junction held 3 bases outside the gene matches. Germline CDR1 and CDR2: ENHRY and SYGVKD.

This clonotype was counted ten times or more. The chain carries TRBV12-3 or TRBV12-4 and TRBJ2-7; D unresolved. V was pared by 7 bases and J by 0 bases, with 10 bases between. The CDR3 sequence is 13 residues long. The CDR3, as DNA: TGTGCCAGCAACCGGTTTGGCTCCTACGAGCAGTACTTC. Translated, it gives CASNRFGSYEQYF.

V is TRBV7-2 and J is TRBJ2-6, with TRBD1 matching 7 bases. J was trimmed by 0 bases and V by 3 bases; bases with no gene match: 5. Germline CDR1 and CDR2: SGHTA and FQGNSA. CDR3 length: 17 amino acids. CDR3 region: CASSFRDSPSGANVLTF. As DNA, the CDR3 is TGTGCCAGCAGCTTCCGGGACAGTCCCTCTGGGGCCAACGTCCTGACTTTC. Full variable domain (outside the CDR3, taken from reference TRBV7-2 and TRBJ2-6): GAGVSQSPSNKVTEKGKDVELRCDPISGHTALYWYRQSLGQGLEFLIYFQGNSAPDKSGLPSDRFSAERTGGSVSTLTIQRTQQEDSAVYLCASSFRDSPSGANVLTFGAGSRLTVL.

Only a few counts were recorded for this clonotype. The chain combines TRBV5-1 with TRBJ2-1; 8 nucleotides line up with TRBD1. V trimming: 0 bases; J trimming: 12 bases; junction bases outside the gene matches: 11. The germline V gene has CDR1 SGHRS and CDR2 YFSETQ. This CDR3 has 15 residues. CDR3 in amino acids: CASSLDGQGLSAQFF. CDR3 DNA: TGCGCCAGCAGCTTGGACGGACAGGGTCTAAGTGCGCAGTTCTTC.

The table lists this clonotype with a few counts. The gene calls are TRBV9 and TRBJ1-6; D gene uncertain. V was clipped by 0 bases and J by 0 bases, with 7 bases between them. The germline V gene has CDR1 SGDLS and CDR2 YYNGEE. The CDR3 length is 16 residues. In DNA, the CDR3 is TGTGCCAGCAGCGTAGATGGTAGCTCCTATAATTCACCCCTCCACTTT. Translation gives CASSVDGSSYNSPLHF.

The rearrangement uses TRBV4-3 and TRBJ1-3; unclear D gene. V was clipped by 1 base and J by 6 bases, with 13 bases between them. This CDR3 contains 15 residues. Per the germline V gene, CDR1 is LGHNA and CDR2 is YSLEER. CDR3 amino acids: CASSQGRRAANTIYF. CDR3 DNA: TGCGCCAGCAGCCAAGGCCGGCGGGCTGCAAACACCATATATTTT.

The chain is built from TRBV10-3 and TRBJ1-5, with 7 bases that match TRBD1. The CDR3 is 16 residues long. Germline values: CDR1 ENHRY, CDR2 SYGVKD. J was trimmed by 4 bases and V by 0 bases; bases with no gene match: 6. The CDR3 loop is CAISESIGTANQPQHF. The DNA of the CDR3 is TGTGCCATCAGTGAGTCGATAGGGACAGCTAATCAGCCCCAGCATTTT.

This clonotype was seen at least ten times. This rearrangement joins TRBV24-1 to TRBJ2-2; D possibly corresponds to TRBD1 (6 bases). Germline V lookup: CDR1 KGHDR, CDR2 SFDVKD. Trimming shortened V by 7 bases and J by 2 bases, and 13 bases separated the two germline ends. The CDR3 contains 15 residues. Written as DNA, the CDR3 is TGTGCCACCAGCCTTGGACAGATCAACACCGGGGAGCTGTTTTTT. Translated, it gives CATSLGQINTGELFF.

The chain links TRBV10-3 to TRBJ2-3; D is perhaps TRBD1 (6 bases). V was clipped by 10 bases and J by 0 bases, with 11 bases between them. Germline CDR1 reads ENHRY; CDR2 reads SYGVKD. The CDR3 consists of 13 residues. The DNA for the CDR3 is TGTGCCACCGGGGACAAGAGCACAGATACGCAGTATTTT. Translating it yields CATGDKSTDTQYF.

Only a few counts were recorded for this clonotype. This rearrangement joins TRBV10-3 to TRBJ2-1; the match to TRBD2 covers 9 bases. The ends lost 1 base at V and 5 bases at J; junction bases unmatched: 6. The CDR3 runs 16 residues. Germline CDR1 is ENHRY and CDR2 is SYGVKD. The CDR3: CAISELRGGQDNEQFF. As DNA, the CDR3 is TGTGCCATCAGTGAGTTGCGGGGGGGCCAGGACAATGAGCAGTTCTTC.

The chain couples TRBV7-9 to TRBJ2-7; D is unclear. This CDR3 is 12 amino acids long. In germline, CDR1 is SEHNR, CDR2 FQNEAQ (reference sequence). Trimming pared 3 bases from V and 5 bases from J, leaving 8 bases between. This CDR3 is CASSFYPHEQYF. CDR3 nucleotides: TGTGCCAGCAGCTTTTACCCACACGAGCAGTACTTC.

This clonotype was detected only a few times. The chain uses TRBV21-1 and TRBJ2-1. TRBV21-1 is a documented pseudogene. The CDR3 totals 13 residues. CDR3: CASSKRFLDEQFF. CDR3 DNA: TGTGCCAGCAGCAAGCGGTTTCTTGATGAGCAGTTCTTC.

A few counts support this clonotype. The genes are TRBV29-1 and TRBJ1-1, with TRBD1 identical over 10 bases. V lost 4 bases to trimming and J lost 4 bases; unmatched junction nucleotides: 6. The CDR3 covers 14 residues. CDR1 is SQVTM, CDR2 ANQGSEA, per germline. The CDR3 region is CSVVTGGRATEAFF. The DNA of the CDR3 is TGCAGCGTTGTGACAGGGGGCCGTGCCACTGAAGCTTTCTTT.

The rearrangement joins TRBV12-3 or TRBV12-4 to TRBJ1-2; the D gene is possibly TRBD1 (5 bases). V was pared by 6 bases and J by 0 bases, with 14 bases between. The CDR3 has 15 amino acids. CDR3 DNA: TGTGCCAGCAGCCACCGCAGGGTACCTAACTATGGCTACACCTTC. Protein: CASSHRRVPNYGYTF.

V is TRBV6-1 and J is TRBJ2-2; D is unresolved. Germline loops: CDR1 MNHNS, CDR2 SASEGT. The V gene lost 4 bases and the J gene lost 0 bases, with 6 bases spanning the gap. This CDR3 has 14 residues. CDR3 sequence (DNA): TGTGCCAGCAGTGGGCAGACGAACACCGGGGAGCTGTTTTTT. The encoded protein is CASSGQTNTGELFF.

The J gene is TRBJ1-3, the V gene TRBV2; D gene unclear. Germline V gene lookup returns CDR1 SNHLY and CDR2 FYNNEI. The CDR3 consists of 14 residues. V lost 0 bases and J lost 9, with 12 bases in between. Written as DNA, the CDR3 is TGTGCCAGCAGTGAAGCATCCGGGTATAGCACCATATATTTT. It is translated as CASSEASGYSTIYF. The whole variable domain, filled in from reference TRBV2 and TRBJ1-3, reads EPEVTQTPSHQVTQMGQEVILRCVPISNHLYFYWYRQILGQKVEFLVSFYNNEISEKSEIFDDQFSVERPDGSNFTLKIRSTKLEDSAMYFCASSEASGYSTIYFGEGSWLTVV.

This clonotype was seen a handful of times. V gene TRBV6-1 combines with J gene TRBJ2-5; D is unresolved. This CDR3 contains 12 residues. CDR1 is MNHNS, CDR2 SASEGT, per germline. Between the trimmed V and J ends, which lost 0 bases and 4 bases, there was a span of 3 bases. CDR3 nucleotides: TGTGCCAGCAGTGAAGCAGGAGAGACCCAGTACTTC. This codes for CASSEAGETQYF.